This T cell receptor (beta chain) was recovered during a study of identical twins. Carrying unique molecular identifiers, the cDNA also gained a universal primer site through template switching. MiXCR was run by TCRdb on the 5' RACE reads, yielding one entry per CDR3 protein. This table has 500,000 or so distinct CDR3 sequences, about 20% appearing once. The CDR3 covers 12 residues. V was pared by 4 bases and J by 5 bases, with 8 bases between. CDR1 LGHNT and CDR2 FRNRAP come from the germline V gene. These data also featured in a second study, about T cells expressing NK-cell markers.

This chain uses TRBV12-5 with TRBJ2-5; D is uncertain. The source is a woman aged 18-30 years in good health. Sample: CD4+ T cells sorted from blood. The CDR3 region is CASGSHSETQYF. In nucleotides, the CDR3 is TGTGCTAGTGGTTCTCACAGCGAGACCCAGTACTTC.